This T cell receptor (beta chain) was captured by sequencing in a study of T-cell memory formation after mild COVID-19. TCRdb reprocessed the 5' RACE reads via MiXCR and lists one record per CDR3 protein. This repertoire shows about 470,000 distinct CDR3 sequences, 15% to 20% found once; its top ten account for about 12%. Germline V gene data show CDR1 as SGHRS and CDR2 as YFSETQ. CDR3 length equals 15 residues. The junction had 4 bases not matched to a gene; V was cut back by 3 bases and J by 6 bases. The source material was PBMCs or a T cell subset sorted from them (not recorded which). The chain uses TRBV5-1 and TRBJ2-1, with 12 bases matching TRBD2. The source of this sequence is an adult woman who had mild COVID-19 (a few samples of this study predate the infection). Cell type and time point are not known. DNA of the CDR3: TGCGCCAGCAGCTCTTCTAGCGGGAGGGCCAATGAGCAGTTCTTC. Residues: CASSSSSGRANEQFF.